The entry that follows covers one T cell receptor beta chain sequence. This clonotype turned up a few times. The antigen it binds to is not known. It has no much larger one-base neighbor in the sample; base qualities were not kept. The germline V gene provides CDR1 MNHNS and CDR2 SASEGT. Unmatched junction bases come to 8, with V trimmed by 6 bases and J by 5 bases. Taken from cysteine to phenylalanine, the CDR3 has 15 residues. The sequence is cut down to CDR3 DNA, 45 bases in frame from base 1. This sample stems from a study of CD8 T cells in ankylosing spondylitis listed by TCRdb under 2017. In terms of the full investigation: T cell receptor beta repertoires were profiled in healthy donors and ankylosing spondylitis patients so that disease-linked TCR variants could be found. The full study cohort comprised about 25 ankylosing spondylitis patients and over 95 healthy donors. Samples of peripheral blood were taken, and for ankylosing spondylitis patients, synovial fluid was collected as well.

The listed sequencing device is Illumina HiSeq 2500. Quantitative 5'-RACE with molecular barcodes was used to prepare TCR beta libraries. On the authors' methods: A new computational method based on a probabilistic model of VDJ rearrangement was used to identify disease-linked TCR variants. The raw public data were reprocessed by TCRdb itself: fastp quality trimming at Q25, MiXCR clonotype calling, in-frame beta chains only. One record per CDR3 amino acid sequence lists the most common genes and DNA. These V and J calls are TCRdb output, not the study's own analysis. The sample table contains 150,000 or so distinct CDR3 sequences; only one count was recorded for roughly 10% of them. Of the sample, about 29% falls within the top ten clones. The full study reports these points: Some motif variants had previously been reported in the synovial fluid and blood of reactive arthritis patients, which suggests shared mechanisms of disease initiation. The disease-linked clones had a CD8+ phenotype and were found at relatively low frequencies in peripheral blood. The disease-linked clones were reported to be significantly enriched in matched synovial fluid samples from ankylosing spondylitis patients. Blood from ankylosing spondylitis patients appeared to be characterized by a TCR beta motif composed of eight or nine highly homologous amino acid variants.

The TCR sequence derives from a male donor with ankylosing spondylitis or in good health (not recorded which). The specimen sequenced was blood, either unsorted or a sorted T cell fraction (not recorded which). This sequence uses TRBV6-1 and TRBJ2-5, with 11 junctional bases fitting TRBD2. CDR3 region: CASRDTSGSGETQYF. The sequenced DNA: TGTGCCAGCAGGGATACTAGCGGGAGTGGTGAGACCCAGTACTTC.